Listed below are T cell receptor beta chains from one sample, sequenced in a study of beta chain features in type 1 diabetes. This table comes from immunoSEQ multiplex PCR, and its TCRdb copy is limited to in-frame clones, with some not included. The repertoire holds 110,000 to 150,000 clones, 6.9% seen once, with around 1.5% in the top ten. Sample: central memory CD4+ T cells from blood. All receptors come from a woman between 25 and 40 years old in good health. CDR3s include the opening cysteine and the closing phenylalanine or tryptophan. Each record gives: clone size, J gene, V gene, D gene, CDR3 DNA, CDR3 protein. The D gene is left open where the match is weak. A clone size is listed for some rows: how often the clone was seen (once, few, many), or a class if it is expanded.

abundance: .
j_gene: TRBJ2-7
v_gene: TRBV5-6
d_gene: .
CDR3nt: TGTGCCAGCAGCTTAGACGGGTCCCCCTACGAGCAGTACTTC
CDR3aa: CASSLDGSPYEQYF

abundance: many
j_gene: TRBJ2-1
v_gene: TRBV18
d_gene: TRBD1
CDR3nt: TGTGCCAGCTCACCACCCGAGGGGGCTTTAGGTAATGAGCAGTTCTTC
CDR3aa: CASSPPEGALGNEQFF

abundance: .
j_gene: TRBJ1-5
v_gene: TRBV6-1
d_gene: .
CDR3nt: TGTGCCAGCAGTGCCCAGACAGATAGCAATCAGCCCCAGCATTTT
CDR3aa: CASSAQTDSNQPQHF

abundance: .
j_gene: TRBJ1-4
v_gene: TRBV5-1
d_gene: TRBD1
CDR3nt: TGCGCCAGCAGCACAGGGGACGTGGGAACTAATGAAAAACTGTTTTTT
CDR3aa: CASSTGDVGTNEKLFF

abundance: .
j_gene: TRBJ2-7
v_gene: TRBV27
d_gene: .
CDR3nt: TGTGCCAGCAGTTTAAAATCCAGTGCCTACGAGCAGTACTTC
CDR3aa: CASSLKSSAYEQYF

abundance: .
j_gene: TRBJ1-2
v_gene: TRBV2
d_gene: TRBD1
CDR3nt: TGTGCCAGCAGTGAGCAGGGACAGTCCTATGGCTACACCTTC
CDR3aa: CASSEQGQSYGYTF

abundance: many
j_gene: TRBJ1-5
v_gene: TRBV29-1
d_gene: .
CDR3nt: TGCAGCGTTGTTACCGGGAATCAGCCCCAGCATTTT
CDR3aa: CSVVTGNQPQHF

abundance: .
j_gene: TRBJ2-1
v_gene: TRBV9
d_gene: TRBD2
CDR3nt: TGTGCCAGCAGCGTAGTTAGCGGGGTACCCAATGAGCAGTTCTTC
CDR3aa: CASSVVSGVPNEQFF

abundance: few
j_gene: TRBJ2-4
v_gene: TRBV13
d_gene: TRBD2
CDR3nt: TGTGCCAGCAGCCAGGCTGGCGGGAGGGGGAACATTCAGTACTTC
CDR3aa: CASSQAGGRGNIQYF

abundance: few
j_gene: TRBJ2-3
v_gene: TRBV11-3
d_gene: TRBD2
CDR3nt: TGTGCCAGCAGCTTAGGAACGACTAGCGGTAGCACAGATACGCAGTATTTT
CDR3aa: CASSLGTTSGSTDTQYF

abundance: few
j_gene: TRBJ1-2
v_gene: TRBV19
d_gene: .
CDR3nt: TGTGCCAGTAGTAGGGAGGGTCGGCACTACACCTTC
CDR3aa: CASSREGRHYTF

abundance: .
j_gene: TRBJ2-1
v_gene: TRBV15
d_gene: .
CDR3nt: TGTGCCACCAGCAGGGGGGCGTGGGACAATGAGCAGTTCTTC
CDR3aa: CATSRGAWDNEQFF

abundance: few
j_gene: TRBJ1-5
v_gene: TRBV7-9
d_gene: TRBD1
CDR3nt: TGTGCCAGCAGCTTAGGGGGACAGCCGAATCAGCCCCAGCATTTT
CDR3aa: CASSLGGQPNQPQHF

abundance: .
j_gene: TRBJ1-4
v_gene: TRBV4-2
d_gene: .
CDR3nt: TGTGCCAGCAGCCCCTCAGCGGGGAGGTATGATGAAAAACTGTTTTTT
CDR3aa: CASSPSAGRYDEKLFF

abundance: few
j_gene: TRBJ2-3
v_gene: TRBV5-1
d_gene: TRBD2
CDR3nt: TGCGCCAGCAGCAGCCTAGCGGGAGAGGTAGATACGCAGTATTTT
CDR3aa: CASSSLAGEVDTQYF

abundance: .
j_gene: TRBJ1-1
v_gene: TRBV28
d_gene: .
CDR3nt: TGTGCCAGCACCCCCGGGGGGAGCCCACGATTGAACACTGAAGCTTTCTTT
CDR3aa: CASTPGGSPRLNTEAFF

abundance: .
j_gene: TRBJ1-2
v_gene: TRBV6-6
d_gene: TRBD1
CDR3nt: TGTGCCAGCAGTATAGGGACAGAGTATGGCTACACCTTC
CDR3aa: CASSIGTEYGYTF

abundance: few
j_gene: TRBJ2-7
v_gene: TRBV30
d_gene: .
CDR3nt: TGTGCCTGGAGGCAGGGATCCTACGAGCAGTACTTC
CDR3aa: CAWRQGSYEQYF

abundance: many
j_gene: TRBJ2-2
v_gene: TRBV29-1
d_gene: .
CDR3nt: TGCAGCGTTGGGGGAGTCGGGGAGCTGTTTTTT
CDR3aa: CSVGGVGELFF

abundance: few
j_gene: TRBJ1-2
v_gene: TRBV7-9
d_gene: .
CDR3nt: TGTGCCAGCACCAAAGCGGGGGTTTATGGCTACACCTTC
CDR3aa: CASTKAGVYGYTF

abundance: few
j_gene: TRBJ2-5
v_gene: TRBV28
d_gene: .
CDR3nt: TGTGCCAGCAGTTCCCCGTGGGCCCAAGAGACCCAGTACTTC
CDR3aa: CASSSPWAQETQYF

abundance: few
j_gene: TRBJ2-7
v_gene: TRBV7-2
d_gene: TRBD1
CDR3nt: TGTGCCAGCAGCTACATCGCCGGGACAGGGGATTACTCCTACGAGCAGTACTTC
CDR3aa: CASSYIAGTGDYSYEQYF

abundance: many
j_gene: TRBJ2-5
v_gene: TRBV29-1
d_gene: .
CDR3nt: TGCAGCGTTGGCTGGGCTAAACAAGAGACCCAGTACTTC
CDR3aa: CSVGWAKQETQYF

abundance: few
j_gene: TRBJ2-7
v_gene: TRBV27
d_gene: TRBD1
CDR3nt: TGTGCCAGCAGTTTATCCGGCGCAGGGGGCATAATCTCCTACGAGCAGTACTTC
CDR3aa: CASSLSGAGGIISYEQYF

abundance: .
j_gene: TRBJ1-2
v_gene: TRBV19
d_gene: .
CDR3nt: TGTGCCAGTAGTATCGGAGGAAACCTACACCCTGGCTACACCTTC
CDR3aa: CASSIGGNLHPGYTF

abundance: .
j_gene: TRBJ2-7
v_gene: TRBV7-2
d_gene: TRBD2
CDR3nt: TGTGCCAGCAGCTCCCCGACTAGCGCCAGATACGAGCAGTACTTC
CDR3aa: CASSSPTSARYEQYF